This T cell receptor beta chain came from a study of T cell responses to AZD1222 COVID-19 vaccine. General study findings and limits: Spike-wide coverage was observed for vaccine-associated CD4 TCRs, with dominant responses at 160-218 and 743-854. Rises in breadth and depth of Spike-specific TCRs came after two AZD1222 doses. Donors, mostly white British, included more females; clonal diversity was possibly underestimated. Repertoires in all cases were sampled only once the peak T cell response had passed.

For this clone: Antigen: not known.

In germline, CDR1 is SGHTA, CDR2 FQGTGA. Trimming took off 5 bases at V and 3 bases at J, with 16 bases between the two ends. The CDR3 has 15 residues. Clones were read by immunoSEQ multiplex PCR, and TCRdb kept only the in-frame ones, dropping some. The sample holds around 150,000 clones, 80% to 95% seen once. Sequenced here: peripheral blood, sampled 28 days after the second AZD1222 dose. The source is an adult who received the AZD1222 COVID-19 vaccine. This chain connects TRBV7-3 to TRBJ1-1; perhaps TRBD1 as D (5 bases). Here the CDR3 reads CASSLQGIAYTEAFF. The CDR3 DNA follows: TGTGCCAGCAGCCTCCAGGGCATCGCCTACACTGAAGCTTTCTTT. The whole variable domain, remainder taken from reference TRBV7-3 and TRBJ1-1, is GAGVSQTPSNKVTEKGKYVELRCDPISGHTALYWYRQSLGQGPEFLIYFQGTGAADDSGLPNDRFFAVRPEGSVSTLKIQRTERGDSAVYLCASSLQGIAYTEAFFGQGTRLTVV.